This T cell receptor beta chain was recovered during a study of CXCR3-negative and CXCR3-positive naive CD8 T cells (dated by TCRdb to about 2019). Concerning the study at large: Some 130 million TRB reads were obtained in total, roughly 1.5 +/- 0.3 million reads per library. The diversity and physicochemical repertoire analyses included 11 donors pooled from two independent experiments. TRBV-TRBJ cluster analysis included naive subsets from roughly 5 donors and memory cells from 3 donors. Findings and caveats that apply to the study as a whole: CXCR3 expression partially decreased after cryopreservation, so most assays used freshly isolated PBMCs. Similar TRBV-TRBJ usage was shown by naive CXCR3-negative and CXCR3-positive cells from the same donor, whereas distinct patterns were shown by memory cells. Comparably high repertoire diversity was found in both naive subsets, whereas much lower repertoire diversity was found in memory CD8+ T cells. Because surface CD5, which is linked to self-reactivity in mice, was comparable between the naive subsets, TCR interaction strength was also inferred from the physicochemical properties of TRB CDR3s. Compared with CXCR3-negative naive cells, CXCR3-positive naive cells had TRB CDR3s with higher hydrophobicity (lower Kidera factor 4), lower energy, and higher strength and volume indices.

Each CD8+ T cell subset was flow-sorted in triplicate, with some 300,000 cells per subset placed directly into RLT lysis buffer. Naive CD8+ T cells were defined stringently as CD45RO-CCR7+CD27+CD95- to exclude memory contaminants. Standard density gradient centrifugation was used to isolate peripheral blood mononuclear cells from buffy coats. A FACSAria III was used to flow-sort naive CXCR3-negative and CXCR3-positive CD8+ T cells. An RNeasy Mini Kit was used to extract total RNA from the sorted cells. Reading the germline V gene (reference sequence) gives CDR1 MNHEY and CDR2 SMNVEV. The cysteine opens and the phenylalanine closes a CDR3 of 15 amino acids. There is no recorded DNA. The run used a NextSeq 550. The Human TCR Profiling Kit (MiLaboratory) was used to prepare UMI-labeled 5' RACE TRB cDNA libraries. cDNA synthesis used the entire amount of extracted RNA, and PCR amplification then used the entire amount of cDNA produced. The libraries were made side by side, with each library going through the same number of PCR cycles. On the study's bioinformatics: About 50,000 +/- 10,000 unique UMI-labeled TRB cDNA molecules per library were extracted with MIGEC and MiXCR, with at least two reads per UMI required. Each library averaged about 37,000 +/- 9,700 functional in-frame TRB CDR3 nucleotide clonotypes without stop codons. Diversity metrics, including normalized Shannon-Wiener and Chao1, were computed in VDJtools after downsampling to 5000 UMI-labeled TRB molecules per sample. VDJtools computed clonotype-size-weighted physicochemical properties of the central five CDR3 residues: interaction energy, strength, volume and Kidera factor 4. Each CDR3 protein sequence appears as one entry after TCRdb reprocessed the reads, and no DNA is included. In this record, the V and J calls reflect TCRdb's handling and not the investigators' own analysis. The table kept for this sample lists approximately 65,000 distinct CDR3 sequences. Just over 0.7% of the sample lies in the top ten.

Remarks on this clonotype: There is no known antigen for this receptor.

The TCR originated in a human donor in good health. Some clones in this sample may be carry-over from other donors' samples. The chain uses TRBV27 and TRBJ2-7; TCRdb reports TRBD1, a call that lacks DNA to check it against. The sequencing input was naive CXCR3+ CD8+ T cells from blood. The sample's cell subset or site, from its label and the paper: CD45RO-CCR7+CD27+CD95- naive CD8+ T cells expressing CXCR3 (TNR3+). This receptor carries the CDR3 CASSSGQEPTYEQYF.